These T cell receptor beta chains were read from a single sample in a study of cytomegalovirus exposure and HLA in healthy donors. Data came from immunoSEQ multiplex PCR; TCRdb stores just in-frame clones and leaves some out. The table lists about 130,000 clones, about 83% of them singletons. Sequences were obtained from PBMCs. The receptors come from a girl aged 2 to 10 in good health and CMV-seronegative. CDR3s include the opening cysteine and the closing phenylalanine or tryptophan. A D gene is named only where the DNA matches it firmly. A clone size is listed for some rows: how often the clone was seen (once, few, many), or a class if it is expanded.

J,length,D,V,size,DNA,CDR3
TRBJ1-1,14,-,TRBV29-1,-,TGCAGCGTTGGACGGGTGGTCGGGAACACTGAAGCTTTCTTT,CSVGRVVGNTEAFF
TRBJ1-2,11,TRBD1,TRBV29-1,-,TGCAGCGTTGGACAGGGAATCGGCTACACCTTC,CSVGQGIGYTF
TRBJ1-3,17,-,TRBV9,once,TGTGCCAGCAGCGTAGGACCAGGGCCGGACTCTGGAAACACCATATATTTT,CASSVGPGPDSGNTIYF
TRBJ1-3,19,-,TRBV5-6,-,TGTGCCAGCAGCTCGCCAACTCGACAGGTCCCATACTCTGGAAACACCATATATTTT,CASSSPTRQVPYSGNTIYF
TRBJ1-4,14,-,TRBV30,-,TGTGCCTGGAGTGTTGAGGGAGGTGGTGAAAAACTGTTTTTT,CAWSVEGGGEKLFF
TRBJ2-2,15,TRBD2,TRBV6-5,-,TGTGCCAGCAGTTACCGTAGTGGGGGGGCCGGGGAGCTGTTTTTT,CASSYRSGGAGELFF
TRBJ2-3,16,-,TRBV25-1,few,TGTGCCAGCAGTGGTCCTAGCGATAAGAGTACAGATACGCAGTATTTT,CASSGPSDKSTDTQYF
TRBJ1-2,17,TRBD1,TRBV5-6,-,TGTGCCAGCAGCTTGCATGCCGGGACAGGGGGCGACTATGGCTACACCTTC,CASSLHAGTGGDYGYTF
TRBJ1-4,15,-,TRBV4-2,-,TGTGCCAGCAGCCAACCCAGGGGACCTAATGAAAAACTGTTTTTT,CASSQPRGPNEKLFF
TRBJ1-5,15,-,TRBV27,-,TGTGCCAGCAGTCTCGGAAGGGGGGGAAATCAGCCCCAGCATTTT,CASSLGRGGNQPQHF
TRBJ2-4,16,-,TRBV9,-,TGTGCCAGCAGCGTTTGGACTTGTAGCGGTAAAAACATTCAGTACTTC,CASSVWTCSGKNIQYF
TRBJ2-1,12,-,TRBV9,once,TGTGCCAGCAGCGCACTGAGCTCTAGAAAGTTCTTC,CASSALSSRKFF
TRBJ2-7,14,-,TRBV6-1,-,TGTGCCACCGACCCAACGGGGACTTCCTACGAGCAGTACTTC,CATDPTGTSYEQYF
TRBJ1-1,13,TRBD1,TRBV11-2,once,TGTGCCAGCAGCGGCGACAGGGTCGCTGAAGCTTTCTTT,CASSGDRVAEAFF
TRBJ1-5,12,-,TRBV7-2,-,TGTGCCAGCAGCTCGTTAAATCAGCCCCAGCATTTT,CASSSLNQPQHF
TRBJ1-2,15,TRBD1,TRBV5-4,-,TGTGCCAGCAGCTCATCAGGGGGCGCAAACTATGGCTACACCTTC,CASSSSGGANYGYTF
TRBJ2-7,15,-,TRBV4-3,-,TGCGCCAGCAGCCAAGAAGTCTCCCCGAGAGAAGAGCAGTACTTC,CASSQEVSPREEQYF
TRBJ1-5,16,TRBD1,TRBV18,-,TGTGCCAGCTCCCCATTCGACAGGGATAGCAATCAGCCCCAGCATTTT,CASSPFDRDSNQPQHF
TRBJ1-5,13,TRBD1,TRBV19,few,TGTGCCAGCTCAGGGGGCTACAATCAGCCCCAGCATTTT,CASSGGYNQPQHF
TRBJ1-3,15,-,TRBV5-1,few,TGCGCCAGCAGCAATCCGGGTCCTAGGCGAGACACCATATATTTT,CASSNPGPRRDTIYF
TRBJ2-1,16,TRBD2,TRBV4-3,-,TGCGCCAGCAGCCACCAACTAGCGGGGGGCGGCAATGAGCAGTTCTTC,CASSHQLAGGGNEQFF
TRBJ2-7,15,-,TRBV28,-,TGTGCCAGCAGTTTCGAGGGCGCCTCCTCCTACGAGCAGTACTTC,CASSFEGASSYEQYF
TRBJ2-7,15,TRBD2,TRBV30,-,TGTGCCTGGAGTGTACAAGGCGGGGGGTACTACGAGCAGTACTTC,CAWSVQGGGYYEQYF
TRBJ1-1,15,TRBD1,TRBV7-9,-,TGTGCCAGCAGCTTGGTTGGGACAGGGGGCACTGAAGCTTTCTTT,CASSLVGTGGTEAFF
TRBJ2-3,15,TRBD1,TRBV4-2,once,TGTGCCAGCAGCCAAGAGGACAGGGTAAGAGATACGCAGTATTTT,CASSQEDRVRDTQYF